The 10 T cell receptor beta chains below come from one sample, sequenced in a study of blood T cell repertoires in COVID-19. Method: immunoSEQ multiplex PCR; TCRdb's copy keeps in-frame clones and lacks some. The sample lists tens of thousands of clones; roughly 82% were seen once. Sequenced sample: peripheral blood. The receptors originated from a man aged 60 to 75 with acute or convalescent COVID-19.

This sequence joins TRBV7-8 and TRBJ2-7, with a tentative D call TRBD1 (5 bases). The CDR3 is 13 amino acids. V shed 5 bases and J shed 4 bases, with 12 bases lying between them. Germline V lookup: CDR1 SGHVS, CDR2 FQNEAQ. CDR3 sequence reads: CASSRQQEYEQYF. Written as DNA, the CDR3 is TGTGCCAGCAGCCGACAACAGGAATACGAGCAGTACTTC.

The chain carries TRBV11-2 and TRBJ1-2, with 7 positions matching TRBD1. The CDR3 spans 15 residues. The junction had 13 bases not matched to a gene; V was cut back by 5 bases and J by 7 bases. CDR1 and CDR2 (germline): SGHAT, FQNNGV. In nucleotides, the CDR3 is TGTGCCAGCAGCAAAGCGACAGGGCCTCTGCGTGGCTACACCTTC. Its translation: CASSKATGPLRGYTF.

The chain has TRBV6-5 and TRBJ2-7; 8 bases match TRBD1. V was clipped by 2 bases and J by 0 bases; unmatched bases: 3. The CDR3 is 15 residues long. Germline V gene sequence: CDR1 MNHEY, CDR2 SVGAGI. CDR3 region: CASSYGQGLSYEQYF. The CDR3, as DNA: TGTGCCAGCAGTTACGGACAGGGCCTCTCCTACGAGCAGTACTTC.

CDR3 amino acids: CASSLTPQGADNSPLHF. The DNA for the CDR3 is TGCGCCAGCAGCTTGACCCCGCAGGGGGCAGATAATTCACCCCTCCACTTT. The chain carries TRBV5-1 and TRBJ1-6, with TRBD1 identical over 8 bases. The length of the CDR3 is 17 residues. The V gene's germline CDR1 is SGHRS and CDR2 YFSETQ. V shed 1 base, J shed 5 bases, and the junction held 8 bases outside the gene matches.

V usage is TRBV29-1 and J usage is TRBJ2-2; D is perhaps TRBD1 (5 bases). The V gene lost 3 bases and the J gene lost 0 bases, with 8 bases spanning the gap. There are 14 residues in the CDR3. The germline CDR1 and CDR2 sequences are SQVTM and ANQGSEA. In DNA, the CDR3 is TGCAGCGTTGATAGGACACCGAACACCGGGGAGCTGTTTTTT. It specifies CSVDRTPNTGELFF.

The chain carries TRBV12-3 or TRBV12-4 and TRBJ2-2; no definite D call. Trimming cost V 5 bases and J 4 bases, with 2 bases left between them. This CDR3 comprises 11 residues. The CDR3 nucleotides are TGTGCCAGCAGTCGCACCGGGGAGCTGTTTTTT. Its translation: CASSRTGELFF.

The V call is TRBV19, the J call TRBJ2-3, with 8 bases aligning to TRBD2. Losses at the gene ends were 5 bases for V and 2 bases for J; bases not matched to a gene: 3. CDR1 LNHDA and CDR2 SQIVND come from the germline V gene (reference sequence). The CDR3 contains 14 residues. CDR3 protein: CASSSGGYTDTQYF. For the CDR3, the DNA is TGTGCCAGTAGTTCGGGGGGGTACACAGATACGCAGTATTTT. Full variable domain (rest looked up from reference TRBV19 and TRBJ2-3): DGGITQSPKYLFRKEGQNVTLSCEQNLNHDAMYWYRQDPGQGLRLIYYSQIVNDFQKGDIAEGYSVSREKKESFPLTVTSAQKNPTAFYLCASSSGGYTDTQYFGPGTRLTVL.

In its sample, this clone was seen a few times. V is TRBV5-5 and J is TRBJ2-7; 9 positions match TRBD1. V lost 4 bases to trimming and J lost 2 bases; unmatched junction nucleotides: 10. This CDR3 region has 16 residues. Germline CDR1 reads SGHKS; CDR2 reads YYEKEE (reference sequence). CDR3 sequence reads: CASSVIGTGYPYEQYF. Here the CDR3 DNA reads TGTGCCAGCAGCGTCATAGGGACAGGGTACCCCTACGAGCAGTACTTC.

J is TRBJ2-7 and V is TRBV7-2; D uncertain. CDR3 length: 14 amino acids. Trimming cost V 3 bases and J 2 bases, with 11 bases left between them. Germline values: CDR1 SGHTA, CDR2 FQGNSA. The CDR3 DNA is TGTGCCAGCAGCTTCGACTCCTCCACCTACGAGCAGTACTTC. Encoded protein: CASSFDSSTYEQYF.

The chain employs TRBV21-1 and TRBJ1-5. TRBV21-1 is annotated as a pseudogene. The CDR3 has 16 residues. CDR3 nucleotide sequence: TGTGCCAGCAGCAACCCGCCAGAGGATTTCAATCAGCCCCAGCATTTT. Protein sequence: CASSNPPEDFNQPQHF.